This record covers a single TCR beta chain. This specimen comes from a study of T cells expressing NK-cell markers. Background on the study: CD3+CD56+NKG2C+, CD3+CD56+NKG2C- and CD3+CD56-NKG2C+ T cells, once sorted, supplied the TCR beta repertoires. Seven donors tested HCMV-seropositive and one tested seronegative among the eight sequenced.

Germline V gives CDR1 MNHEY, CDR2 SMNVEV (reference sequence). This CDR3 comprises 17 residues. TCRdb re-called the 5' RACE reads and catalogs CDR3 proteins one per entry, DNA excluded. This repertoire comprises 250,000 to 300,000 distinct CDR3 sequences; its ten largest clones make up around 0.37%. This clonotype was sampled from a man aged 18 to 29 in good health. The rearrangement joins TRBV27 to TRBJ2-5; no DNA is available, so the TRBD2 call from TCRdb remains unchecked. The sequencing input was blood T cells: a sorted CD56 or NKG2C T cell subset, CD4+ or CD8+ T cells, or bulk PBMC T cells (not recorded which). CDR3 region: CASSARPSGPQRETQYF.